Shown below are 32 T cell receptor beta chains from a single sample sequenced in a study of glioma-infiltrating T cells after dendritic cell vaccination. Time point defined: after dendritic cell vaccination, including at tumor progression/relapse. Profiling relied on immunoSEQ multiplex PCR, and the TCRdb table lists in-frame clones only, not all of them. Counted here are 85,000 to 100,000 clones, approximately 81% occurring once; the ten biggest clones make up about 8.5%. The input for sequencing was blood, taken after dendritic cell vaccination. The source of these receptors is a human donor with glioblastoma.

The V gene is TRBV4-1, the J gene TRBJ1-2, with D perhaps matching TRBD1 (6 bases). The V end was cut by 1 base, the J end by 4 bases, with 10 bases between. Germline CDR1 is MGHRA and CDR2 is YSYEKL. This CDR3 spans 14 amino acids. The CDR3 is CASSQGRDIYGYTF. CDR3 nucleotides: TGCGCCAGCAGCCAAGGACGGGACATCTATGGCTACACCTTC.

The chain combines TRBV7-6 with TRBJ1-6; 7 bases map to TRBD1. CDR3 length equals 20 residues. CDR1 is SGHVS and CDR2 is FNYEAQ in the germline V gene. The V segment lost 0 bases and the J segment 2 bases; nucleotides outside the gene matches: 13. The CDR3 sequence: CASSLAGGNRGQAYNSPLHF. The CDR3 DNA sequence: TGTGCCAGCAGCTTAGCAGGAGGAAACAGGGGCCAAGCCTATAATTCACCCCTCCACTTT. Drawing the rest from reference TRBV7-6 and TRBJ1-6, the complete variable domain is GAGVSQSPRYKVTKRGQDVALRCDPISGHVSLYWYRQALGQGPEFLTYFNYEAQQDKSGLPNDRFSAERPEGSISTLTIQRTEQRDSAMYRCASSLAGGNRGQAYNSPLHFGNGTRLTVT.

This clone was picked up one time. The V and J genes are TRBV29-1 and TRBJ2-7; D is possibly TRBD1 (5 bases). The germline V gene encodes CDR1 SQVTM and CDR2 ANQGSEA. Trimming pared 4 bases from V and 5 bases from J, leaving 12 bases between. This CDR3 comprises 12 residues. This CDR3 reads CSVAITGDEQYF. The CDR3 DNA is TGCAGCGTTGCAATAACAGGAGACGAGCAGTACTTC.

V usage is TRBV6-6 and J usage is TRBJ1-4, with unresolved D. This CDR3 is 12 amino acids long. Trimming left V 5 bases short and J 8 bases short, with 9 bases between. CDR1 is MNHNY, CDR2 SVGAGI, per germline (reference sequence). The CDR3 reads CASSTSGEKLFF. In DNA, the CDR3 is TGTGCCAGCAGTACCTCAGGAGAAAAACTGTTTTTT.

The J gene is TRBJ1-2, the V gene TRBV4-3; D is uncertain. The CDR3 consists of 14 residues. The germline CDR1 and CDR2 sequences are LGHNA and YSLEER. The V end lost 0 bases, the J end lost 2 bases, and 7 bases lay between the germline ends. The DNA for the CDR3 is TGCGCCAGCAGCCAAGATGCCAGAAACTATGGCTACACCTTC. Translated, it gives CASSQDARNYGYTF.

The chain recombines TRBV14 with TRBJ2-1; 10 bases align to TRBD2. V shed 4 bases and J 8 bases; nucleotides not matched to a gene: 2. This CDR3 contains 13 residues. Germline V gene sequence: CDR1 SGHDN, CDR2 FVKESK. Here the CDR3 reads CASSRAGGDEQFF. The CDR3 coding sequence is TGTGCCAGCAGCCGAGCGGGAGGGGATGAGCAGTTCTTC.

The chain combines TRBV2 with TRBJ1-2, with D tentatively TRBD1 (6 bases). The CDR3 covers 14 residues. Germline CDR1 and CDR2: SNHLY and FYNNEI. V was cut by 3 bases and J by 5 bases, with 13 bases left in between. The CDR3 here is CASSDTGQIYGYTF. The CDR3 DNA follows: TGTGCCAGCAGTGATACCGGACAGATATATGGCTACACCTTC.

This sequence joins TRBV2 and TRBJ2-3; 7 bases align to TRBD2. The trim removed 5 bases at V and 4 bases at J, leaving 9 bases unmatched. This CDR3 has 15 amino acids. The germline V gene has CDR1 SNHLY and CDR2 FYNNEI. CDR3 DNA: TGTGCCAGCAGTTCGCGAGCGGGGAGCTCAGATACGCAGTATTTT. It translates to CASSSRAGSSDTQYF.

The chain joins TRBV18 to TRBJ1-5, with 12 bases matching TRBD1. Looked up from germline, CDR1 is KGHSH and CDR2 is LQKENI. The trim removed 2 bases at V and 5 bases at J, leaving 4 bases unmatched. The CDR3 is 16 amino acids. The CDR3 coding sequence is TGTGCCAGCTCACCAGGGACAGGGGGCGCGGATCAGCCCCAGCATTTT. This sequence encodes CASSPGTGGADQPQHF.

A few counts support this clone. The chain recombines TRBV4-1 with TRBJ2-3; 12 nucleotides match TRBD2. The CDR3 loop spans 16 amino acids. V trimming: 4 bases; J trimming: 5 bases; junction bases outside the gene matches: 7. Per the germline V gene, CDR1 is MGHRA and CDR2 is YSYEKL. CDR3 amino acids: CASSPTTSGSGDTQYF. The CDR3 coding sequence is TGCGCCAGCAGCCCCACGACTAGCGGGAGTGGAGATACGCAGTATTTT.

The rearrangement joins TRBV30 to TRBJ1-6, with a possible D match to TRBD1 (5 bases). Trimming took 3 bases from V and 0 from J, leaving 12 bases between them. Germline V gene lookup returns CDR1 GTSNPN and CDR2 SVGIG (reference sequence). This CDR3 contains 16 residues. CDR3 sequence (DNA): TGTGCCTGGAGGACAGCAGGATACTCCTATAATTCACCCCTCCACTTT. It specifies CAWRTAGYSYNSPLHF.

Points on this clone: The same CDR3 also results from other DNA sequences found in this sample. The chain has TRBV6-5 and TRBJ2-5, with 8 bases identical to TRBD1. TRBJ2-7 matches the DNA end more closely, so the J call is doubtful. The CDR3 length is 14 residues. Germline CDR1 and CDR2: MNHEY and SVGAGI. CDR3 DNA: TGTGCCAGCAGTTACTTAGGACAGGGTTACGAGCAGTACTTC. Amino acids: CASSYLGQGYEQYF.

This chain joins TRBV9 and TRBJ2-1; 8 bases line up with TRBD2. Trimming took 7 bases from V and 1 from J; bases not matched to a gene: 7. This CDR3 spans 15 amino acids. Germline V gene data show CDR1 as SGDLS and CDR2 as YYNGEE. CDR3: CASADGRVSYNEQFF. As DNA, the CDR3 is TGTGCCAGCGCCGACGGGAGGGTTTCCTACAATGAGCAGTTCTTC.

This clone appeared a few times. The chain couples TRBV28 to TRBJ2-6, with 9 positions matching TRBD1. Trimming at V came to 5 bases and at J to 0 bases, leaving 11 bases not matched to a gene. Germline V gene lookup returns CDR1 MDHEN and CDR2 SYDVKM. This CDR3 spans 19 amino acids. Written as DNA, the CDR3 is TGTGCCAGCAGTGAGGACAGGGGCCCGCCCTCCTCTGGGGCCAACGTCCTGACTTTC. Its translation is CASSEDRGPPSSGANVLTF.

The CDR3 region has the DNA TGCGCCAGCAGCCAAGCAGCCCGATCTAGCGGGCAAGAGACCCAGTACTTC. Amino acids: CASSQAARSSGQETQYF. The rearrangement uses TRBV4-1 and TRBJ2-5, with 8 positions matching TRBD2. The CDR3 covers 17 residues. CDR1 is MGHRA, CDR2 YSYEKL, per germline. With 1 base clipped from V and 2 bases from J, the junction kept 9 bases outside the gene matches.

CDR3 DNA sequence: TGCAGCGGACATACCTCTGGAAACACCATATATTTT. Amino acid sequence: CSGHTSGNTIYF. V and J are TRBV29-1 and TRBJ1-3; D gene ambiguous. Per germline, CDR1 SQVTM and CDR2 ANQGSEA. The CDR3 contains 12 residues. Deletions cut 7 bases from V and 0 bases from J, with 7 bases between.

The chain employs TRBV15 and TRBJ2-1; 11 bases agree with TRBD1. The V gene's germline CDR1 is LNHNV and CDR2 YYDKDF (reference sequence). The V and J ends lost 1 base and 16 bases, in that order; junction bases with no gene match: 3. The CDR3 is 12 residues long. CDR3 bases: TGTGCCACCAGCAGAGGGGGACAGGGGGAATTCTTC. As protein: CATSRGGQGEFF.

The chain employs TRBV27 and TRBJ2-7, with D maybe TRBD2 (5 bases). The length of the CDR3 is 13 residues. Germline V gene data show CDR1 as MNHEY and CDR2 as SMNVEV (reference sequence). V lost 5 bases and J lost 2, with 10 bases in between. The CDR3 sequence: CASSPGVAYEQYF. CDR3 coding DNA: TGTGCCAGCAGTCCCGGGGTCGCCTACGAGCAGTACTTC.

The gene calls are TRBV7-6 and TRBJ2-2, with TRBD2 matching over 8 bases. Germline V gene data show CDR1 as SGHVS and CDR2 as FNYEAQ. The CDR3 sequence is 18 residues long. With 1 base clipped from V and 0 bases from J, the junction kept 7 bases outside the gene matches. CDR3 region: CASSLGHREGPNTGELFF. The CDR3 DNA follows: TGTGCCAGCAGCTTAGGGCATCGGGAGGGCCCGAACACCGGGGAGCTGTTTTTT.

The chain recombines TRBV23-1 with TRBJ1-4, with 9 positions matching TRBD1. TRBV23-1 qualifies as an ORF whose function is uncertain. The CDR3 covers 16 residues. The trim removed 2 bases at V and 7 bases at J, leaving 8 bases unmatched. The CDR3 sequence: CASSQPARDRAEKLFF. In DNA form, the CDR3 reads TGCGCCAGCAGTCAACCCGCCCGGGACAGGGCTGAAAAACTGTTTTTT.

This rearrangement joins TRBV9 to TRBJ2-5; D gene unclear. The CDR3 is made up of 12 amino acids. Germline CDR1 and CDR2: SGDLS and YYNGEE. V shed 3 bases and J shed 6 bases, with 9 bases lying between them. The CDR3 sequence: CASSGPLQTQYF. The CDR3 DNA reads TGTGCCAGCAGCGGACCACTACAGACCCAGTACTTC. The full variable domain, its missing parts supplied by reference TRBV9 and TRBJ2-5, is DSGVTQTPKHLITATGQRVTLRCSPRSGDLSVYWYQQSLDQGLQFLIQYYNGEERAKGNILERFSAQQFPDLHSELNLSSLELGDSALYFCASSGPLQTQYFGPGTRLLVL.

The chain couples TRBV4-1 to TRBJ1-2; D is undetermined. The ends were cut back, 5 bases at V and 5 bases at J, with 21 bases in the middle. Germline V gives CDR1 MGHRA, CDR2 YSYEKL. The CDR3 is 16 amino acids. The CDR3 spells CASSSSTGFPSYGYTF. The CDR3 DNA reads TGCGCCAGCAGCTCTTCGACGGGGTTCCCCAGTTATGGCTACACCTTC.

The table lists this clone with a count of one. V gene TRBV19 combines with J gene TRBJ2-7, with 8 bases aligning to TRBD1. The CDR3 extends over 15 amino acids. V was clipped by 1 base and J by 3 bases; unmatched bases: 5. The germline gives CDR1 LNHDA, CDR2 SQIVND (reference sequence). DNA for the CDR3: TGTGCCAGTAGTATAGGGACAGGGTACCTCTACGAGCAGTACTTC. Amino acids: CASSIGTGYLYEQYF.

The table lists this clone with a count of one. The chain links TRBV10-1 to TRBJ2-7, with 11 bases matching TRBD2. Germline-derived CDR1 and CDR2 are WNHNN and SYGVQD (reference sequence). Unmatched junction bases numbered 6, after V lost 4 bases and J lost 1 base. CDR3 length equals 16 residues. The CDR3 spells CASSVSGRGMSYEQYF. In nucleotides, the CDR3 is TGCGCCAGCAGTGTTAGCGGGAGGGGGATGTCCTACGAGCAGTACTTC.

To note about this clone: This CDR3 is also generated by other DNA sequences in the sample. This chain uses TRBV9 with TRBJ1-2, with 8 nucleotides matching TRBD1. V dropped 3 bases and J dropped 4; count of bases not matched to a gene: 5. Germline CDR1 reads SGDLS; CDR2 reads YYNGEE. This CDR3 is built from 14 residues. The CDR3 DNA follows: TGTGCCAGCAGCGCGAGAGGACAGGGCTATGGCTACACCTTC. This translates into CASSARGQGYGYTF.

This clone was counted a single time. This sample includes further DNA sequences coding for the same CDR3. The CDR3 DNA sequence: TGTGCCAGCAGCCGGACAGGGAACACCGGGGAGCTGTTTTTT. This encodes CASSRTGNTGELFF. The chain uses TRBV6-5 and TRBJ2-2; TRBD1 aligns across 7 bases. The J segment lost 1 base and the V segment lost 6 bases, leaving 2 bases of the junction unmatched. CDR3 length: 14 residues. The germline V gene encodes CDR1 MNHEY and CDR2 SVGAGI.

The chain combines TRBV7-2 with TRBJ1-5; 7 bases line up with TRBD1. Germline V gene sequence: CDR1 SGHTA, CDR2 FQGNSA. Trimming took 4 bases from V and 4 from J; bases not matched to a gene: 4. The CDR3 spans 14 residues. This CDR3 is CASSSGQRNQPQHF. In DNA, the CDR3 is TGTGCCAGCAGCTCGGGACAGAGAAATCAGCCCCAGCATTTT.

CDR3 protein: CASSLDNLGVEQYF. The CDR3 DNA sequence: TGTGCCAGCAGCTTAGATAACTTGGGCGTCGAGCAGTACTTC. This chain joins TRBV11-2 and TRBJ2-7; D is uncertain. Trimming removed 0 bases from V and 6 bases from J, with 12 bases in between. Per the germline V gene, CDR1 is SGHAT and CDR2 is FQNNGV. The CDR3 is 14 amino acids.

This chain uses TRBV7-3 with TRBJ2-7, with no clear D. Per germline, CDR1 SGHTA and CDR2 FQGTGA. V was pared by 6 bases and J by 2 bases, with 11 bases between. The CDR3 covers 13 residues. Here the CDR3 reads CASSAGPAYEQYF. As DNA, the CDR3 is TGTGCCAGCAGTGCCGGTCCGGCCTACGAGCAGTACTTC.

The chain uses TRBV9 and TRBJ2-7; possibly TRBD1 for D (6 bases). The germline gives CDR1 SGDLS, CDR2 YYNGEE. The CDR3 contains 16 residues. Deletions cut 5 bases from V and 2 bases from J, with 20 bases between. This chain's CDR3 is CASSSRKSGDPYEQYF. DNA of the CDR3: TGTGCCAGCAGTTCCAGGAAGTCAGGGGATCCCTACGAGCAGTACTTC.

This clone was counted a single time. The CDR3 sequence: CGVRDFNTDTQYF. The CDR3 DNA reads as TGCGGGGTACGGGACTTCAACACAGATACGCAGTATTTT. J is TRBJ2-3 and V is TRBV29-1, with D maybe TRBD2 (6 bases). The CDR3 runs to 13 residues. Germline CDR1 and CDR2: SQVTM and ANQGSEA.

This clone was observed once. The CDR3 coding sequence is TGTGCCAGCAGTTTATCGGGGACAGGGAATTACTACGAGCAGTACTTC. Translated: CASSLSGTGNYYEQYF. The chain is built from TRBV27 and TRBJ2-7; 9 nucleotides align to TRBD1. The CDR3 is made up of 16 amino acids. Germline V gives CDR1 MNHEY, CDR2 SMNVEV (reference sequence). The V segment lost 0 bases and the J segment 3 bases; nucleotides outside the gene matches: 6.